This T cell receptor (beta chain) comes out of a study of shared clonotypes between healthy human individuals. Study-wide findings and caveats: Memory subsets generally showed lower estimated richness than naive subsets. It was only blood that was sampled, and tissue repertoires likely differ.

Naive-designated CD8 cells lacked CD45RO, were positively enriched for CCR7, and omitted terminally differentiated effector memory CD45RA+ cells. As to this clone: Antigen: not known.

CDR1 SGHVS and CDR2 FNYEAQ come from the germline V gene. The length of the CDR3 is 16 residues. V was clipped by 5 bases and J by 6 bases; unmatched bases: 11. Assay: immunoSEQ multiplex PCR; the TCRdb copy retains only in-frame clones and omits some. The data contain roughly 2.1 million clones, about 92% of them singletons. The rearrangement joins TRBV7-6 to TRBJ1-5; TRBD1 aligns across 9 bases. The origin of this receptor is a man between 18 and 29 years old in good health. Some clones in this sample may be carry-over from other donors' samples. Sequencing used naive CD8+ T cells from PBMCs. CDR3: CASSANPGQGSQPQHF. CDR3 nucleotide sequence: TGTGCCAGCAGCGCAAACCCGGGACAGGGAAGTCAGCCCCAGCATTTT.